These 28 T cell receptor beta chains were all obtained from the same sample, sequenced in a study of Graves' ophthalmopathy and Graves' hyperthyroidism. Using RNA transcripts, the TCR beta CDR3 regions were amplified. Following a first-round RT-PCR that used HTBI primers, a second-round multiplex PCR was carried out. TCRdb reprocessed the multiplex PCR reads with MiXCR, giving one entry per CDR3 protein. The sample lists about 640,000 distinct CDR3 sequences; roughly 39% were seen once. The material sequenced was peripheral blood. These receptors were taken from an adult man with Graves' ophthalmopathy.

This clonotype was seen a few times. The chain couples TRBV2 to TRBJ2-7; D might be TRBD2 (5 bases). The CDR3 sequence is 14 residues long. Germline V CDR1 and CDR2: SNHLY, FYNNEI. The V gene lost 6 bases and the J gene lost 4 bases, with 16 bases spanning the gap. The CDR3 DNA sequence: TGTGCCAGCAGGCTTTTTCAGGACTTTTACGAGCAGTACTTC. Its protein product is CASRLFQDFYEQYF.

V is TRBV10-3 and J is TRBJ2-7; D call uncertain. The ends were cut back, 9 bases at V and 4 bases at J, with 13 bases in the middle. Germline V lookup: CDR1 ENHRY, CDR2 SYGVKD. This CDR3 has 12 residues. The CDR3 region has the DNA TGTGCCATAGGCGCGTCAGGATACGAGCAGTACTTC. Protein sequence: CAIGASGYEQYF.

This clonotype occurred many times. The CDR3, as DNA: TGTGCCAGCACCCTGGGTGGAACTAATGAAAAACTGTTTTTT. It yields the protein CASTLGGTNEKLFF. The chain couples TRBV13 to TRBJ1-4; no firm D call. The V gene's germline CDR1 is PRHDT and CDR2 FYEKMQ (reference sequence). The germline V and J ends were trimmed by 7 bases and 1 base, with 10 bases remaining between them. This CDR3 has 14 residues.

In its sample, this clonotype was seen once. The V gene is TRBV2, the J gene TRBJ2-7; a possible D gene is TRBD2 (6 bases). Trimming stripped 8 bases from V and 6 bases from J, with 23 bases between. CDR3 length: 15 residues. In germline, CDR1 is SNHLY, CDR2 FYNNEI. This chain's CDR3 is CASATSLGGLIEQYF. The DNA for the CDR3 is TGTGCCAGCGCAACTAGCTTGGGGGGACTGATCGAGCAGTACTTC.

About this clonotype: A single base separates this from a much larger clone, so it may be a read error. V usage is TRBV10-3 and J usage is TRBJ1-2, with TRBD1 identical over 9 bases. This CDR3 is 14 amino acids long. V was clipped by 5 bases and J by 4 bases; unmatched bases: 5. CDR1 is ENHRY and CDR2 is SYGVKD in the germline V gene. CDR3 region: CAISLSDRGYGYTF. Written as DNA, the CDR3 is TGTGCCATCAGTTTATCGGACAGGGGCTATGGCTACACCTTC.

In the case of this clonotype: At one end, the junction sequence differs from germline, possibly due to a read error. The V and J genes are TRBV4-1 and TRBJ1-1, with TRBD1 as a possible D gene (5 bases). The CDR3 has 16 residues. The germline V gene encodes CDR1 MGHRA and CDR2 YSYEKL. CDR3 sequence: CASSQDPGPPRTEAFF. DNA of the CDR3: TGTGCCAGCAGCCAAGATCCGGGACCTCCGAGGACTGAAGCTTTCTTT.

V gene TRBV10-3 combines with J gene TRBJ1-1, with 7 nucleotides matching TRBD1. Germline CDR1 and CDR2: ENHRY and SYGVKD. The CDR3 is made up of 14 amino acids. The ends lost 5 bases at V and 11 bases at J; junction bases unmatched: 14. The CDR3 is CAISRTGDIANAFF. CDR3 DNA: TGTGCCATCAGTCGAACAGGGGACATAGCTAATGCTTTCTTT.

This clonotype has ten or more counts. The chain recombines TRBV19 with TRBJ1-5; 10 bases agree with TRBD1. This CDR3 has 15 residues. V trimming: 7 bases; J trimming: 2 bases; junction bases outside the gene matches: 5. Germline V gives CDR1 LNHDA, CDR2 SQIVND (reference sequence). The CDR3 loop is CASNRDRGGNQPQHF. The DNA for the CDR3 is TGTGCCAGTAACCGGGACAGGGGTGGCAATCAGCCCCAGCATTTT.

This clonotype has ten or more counts. J is TRBJ2-7 and V is TRBV29-1; D gene ambiguous. V gave up 5 bases and J gave up 6 bases, with 11 bases separating them. The CDR3 length is 11 residues. Germline V gives CDR1 SQVTM, CDR2 ANQGSEA. CDR3 amino acids: CSVSAGTEQYF. In DNA form, the CDR3 reads TGCAGCGTTAGTGCAGGCACCGAGCAGTACTTC.

At least ten counts were recorded for this clonotype. V and J are TRBV10-3 and TRBJ2-5; D not certain. Germline CDR1 reads ENHRY; CDR2 reads SYGVKD. The CDR3 is made up of 12 amino acids. V was shortened by 4 bases and J by 5 bases, with 8 bases between the two germline ends. The CDR3 DNA is TGTGCCATCAGTGGTTCGGCGGAGACCCAGTACTTC. Translated: CAISGSAETQYF.

As for this clonotype: This may come from a read error, since a much larger clone is one base off. The chain links TRBV7-9 to TRBJ2-7; maybe TRBD2 (6 bases). The CDR3 is 14 amino acids. The V gene's germline CDR1 is SEHNR and CDR2 FQNEAQ (reference sequence). CDR3: CASSIRGVSYKQYF. The CDR3 DNA reads TGCGCCAGCAGCATACGCGGGGTCTCCTACAAGCAGTACTTC.

The CDR3 loop reads CASSGGQGARNSPLHF. DNA of the CDR3: TGTGCCAGTAGTGGCGGACAGGGGGCAAGGAATTCACCCCTCCACTTT. V is TRBV19 and J is TRBJ1-6; 11 bases fit TRBD1. This CDR3 spans 16 amino acids. CDR1 is LNHDA, CDR2 SQIVND, per germline (reference sequence). The V segment lost 5 bases and the J segment 7 bases; nucleotides outside the gene matches: 7.

The chain couples TRBV7-2 to TRBJ1-4; D gene ambiguous. CDR1 SGHTA and CDR2 FQGNSA come from the germline V gene. V lost 1 base, J lost 8 bases, and 11 bases lay in between. There are 14 residues in the CDR3. In nucleotides, the CDR3 is TGTGCCAGCAGCTTAGATGGGAGTGGAGAAAAACTGTTTTTT. As protein: CASSLDGSGEKLFF. Variable domain in full (rest from reference TRBV7-2 and TRBJ1-4): GAGVSQSPSNKVTEKGKDVELRCDPISGHTALYWYRQSLGQGLEFLIYFQGNSAPDKSGLPSDRFSAERTGGSVSTLTIQRTQQEDSAVYLCASSLDGSGEKLFFGSGTQLSVL.

This sequence joins TRBV4-3 and TRBJ2-7; 8 nucleotides align to TRBD1. This CDR3 is built from 15 residues. Germline CDR1 and CDR2: LGHNA and YSLEER. After removal of 0 bases from V and 5 bases from J, the junction contained 6 bases not matched to a gene. The CDR3 loop is CASSQDPGQGHEQYF. In DNA form, the CDR3 reads TGCGCCAGCAGCCAAGATCCTGGACAGGGCCACGAGCAGTACTTC.

About this clonotype itself: A read error is likely, as this CDR3 ends without the conserved phenylalanine or tryptophan. The chain links TRBV11-2 to TRBJ2-7; 9 bases map to TRBD1. This CDR3 contains 16 residues. Trimming at V came to 2 bases and at J to 2 bases, leaving 7 bases not matched to a gene. Per the germline V gene, CDR1 is SGHAT and CDR2 is FQNNGV. The DNA for the CDR3 is TGTGCCAGCAGCTTAACCGGGACAGGGACAACCTACGAGCAGTACCTC. This gives the protein CASSLTGTGTTYEQYL.

This clonotype was found a few times. The genes are TRBV5-8 and TRBJ2-5; D might be TRBD2 (5 bases). Deletions cut 4 bases from V and 4 bases from J, with 14 bases between. The CDR3 extends over 14 amino acids. Germline-derived CDR1 and CDR2 are SGHTS and YDEGEE. The CDR3 here is CASSEPRGRETQYF. CDR3 DNA: TGTGCCAGCAGCGAGCCCCGAGGGCGAGAGACCCAGTACTTC.

Many counts were recorded for this clonotype. The rearrangement uses TRBV14 and TRBJ2-7; D perhaps matches TRBD2 (7 bases). The V gene lost 0 bases and the J gene lost 5 bases, with 8 bases spanning the gap. The germline V gene encodes CDR1 SGHDN and CDR2 FVKESK. The CDR3 length is 13 residues. In DNA form, the CDR3 reads TGTGCCAGCAGCCAAGAGGGGGGGCACGAGCAGTACTTC. This encodes CASSQEGGHEQYF.

The sample holds a few counts of this clonotype. The chain combines TRBV2 with TRBJ1-1; maybe TRBD1 (5 bases). The V gene lost 8 bases and the J gene lost 2 bases, with 15 bases spanning the gap. Germline V gene lookup returns CDR1 SNHLY and CDR2 FYNNEI. The CDR3 length is 14 residues. This CDR3 reads CASSPWGDNTEAFF. As DNA, the CDR3 is TGTGCCAGCTCACCATGGGGCGATAACACTGAAGCTTTCTTT.

The sample holds many counts of this clonotype. V gene TRBV7-9 combines with J gene TRBJ2-5; D is uncertain. Germline CDR1 reads SEHNR; CDR2 reads FQNEAQ (reference sequence). The CDR3 spans 13 residues. V lost 8 bases, J lost 2 bases, and 12 bases lay in between. CDR3 nucleotide sequence: TGTGCCAGCGGATTCGGCGTACAAGAGACCCAGTACTTC. Amino acid sequence: CASGFGVQETQYF.

This clonotype was counted many times. The chain links TRBV6-2 or TRBV6-3 to TRBJ1-5; weak D call: TRBD1 (5 bases). The CDR3 length is 13 residues. Germline V CDR1 and CDR2: MNHEY, SVGEGT. The V end lost 5 bases, the J end lost 6 bases, and 11 bases lay between the germline ends. The CDR3 here is CASSPGLSQPQHF. Written as DNA, the CDR3 is TGTGCCAGCAGTCCAGGGTTGTCTCAGCCCCAGCATTTT.

The chain carries TRBV7-8 and TRBJ1-1, with a tentative D call TRBD1 (5 bases). This CDR3 comprises 15 residues. Looked up from germline, CDR1 is SGHVS and CDR2 is FQNEAQ. V gave up 3 bases and J gave up 4 bases, with 15 bases separating them. CDR3 region: CASSLGPPVGTEAFF. The CDR3 coding sequence is TGTGCCAGCAGCTTGGGGCCGCCGGTGGGCACTGAAGCTTTCTTT. Together with reference TRBV7-8 and TRBJ1-1, the CDR3 gives the full variable domain: GAGVSQSPRYKVAKRGQDVALRCDPISGHVSLFWYQQALGQGPEFLTYFQNEAQLDKSGLPSDRFFAERPEGSVSTLKIQRTQQEDSAVYLCASSLGPPVGTEAFFGQGTRLTVV.

This clonotype showed up just a few times. The rearrangement uses TRBV9 and TRBJ2-5; no reliable D call. Trimming left V 0 bases short and J 1 base short, with 10 bases between. CDR1 and CDR2 from the germline V gene are SGDLS and YYNGEE. This CDR3 region has 15 residues. The CDR3 sequence: CASSVGVSGQETQYF. The DNA of the CDR3 is TGTGCCAGCAGCGTAGGGGTTTCGGGCCAAGAGACCCAGTACTTC.

This clonotype was seen a single time. V gene TRBV19 combines with J gene TRBJ1-1; TRBD1 matches at 8 bases. The V segment lost 9 bases and the J segment 6 bases; nucleotides outside the gene matches: 18. Germline CDR1 LNHDA, CDR2 SQIVND (reference sequence). The CDR3 length is 16 residues. The DNA for the CDR3 is TGTGCCAGCAGCCAGGCCAGGGGGCAGGATGGCCCTGAAGCTTTCTTT. This codes for CASSQARGQDGPEAFF. The full variable domain, with the rest looked up from reference TRBV19 and TRBJ1-1, is DGGITQSPKYLFRKEGQNVTLSCEQNLNHDAMYWYRQDPGQGLRLIYYSQIVNDFQKGDIAEGYSVSREKKESFPLTVTSAQKNPTAFYLCASSQARGQDGPEAFFGQGTRLTVV.

This clonotype was detected many times. V is TRBV25-1 and J is TRBJ1-6; D not certain. There are 14 residues in the CDR3. Trimming cost V 6 bases and J 6 bases, with 12 bases left between them. CDR1 is MGHDK, CDR2 SYGVNS, per germline. DNA for the CDR3: TGTGCCAGCAGCACCGGTACCGCTAATTCACCCCTCCACTTT. Residues: CASSTGTANSPLHF.

The chain has TRBV2 and TRBJ2-7; TRBD1 is a possible D gene (6 bases). The V gene's germline CDR1 is SNHLY and CDR2 FYNNEI. This CDR3 region has 16 residues. V was cut by 7 bases and J by 2 bases, with 21 bases left in between. The CDR3 DNA reads as TGTGCCAGCACCGCCCGTGGGGGCACCCCCACCTACGAGCAGTACTTC. Encoded protein: CASTARGGTPTYEQYF.

To note about this clonotype: One base away lies a much larger clone, so this may be a sequencing read error. V and J are TRBV5-1 and TRBJ2-7, with TRBD2 as a possible D gene (6 bases). Germline CDR1 and CDR2: SGHRS and YFSETQ. V lost 6 bases, J lost 5 bases, and 12 bases lay in between. The length of the CDR3 is 12 residues. CDR3 bases: TGCGCCAGCAACTTTAGGAGGGACGAGCAGTACTTC. It encodes CASNFRRDEQYF.

The chain employs TRBV29-1 and TRBJ2-7, with 8 bases lining up with TRBD1. The CDR3 runs 14 residues. Germline lookup yields CDR1 SQVTM and CDR2 ANQGSEA. J gave up 2 bases and V 3 bases, and 6 bases lay outside the gene matches. The CDR3 DNA reads as TGCAGCGTTGAGGCCGGACAGGGAACCTACGAGCAGTACTTC. This translates into CSVEAGQGTYEQYF.

The sample holds many counts of this clonotype. This sequence joins TRBV7-9 and TRBJ1-2; D gene uncertain. Germline CDR1 and CDR2: SEHNR and FQNEAQ (reference sequence). V was cut by 1 base and J by 2 bases, with 8 bases left in between. The CDR3 covers 14 residues. CDR3 sequence (DNA): TGTGCCAGCAGCTTAGGGGAATTGAACTATGGCTACACCTTC. Encoded protein: CASSLGELNYGYTF.